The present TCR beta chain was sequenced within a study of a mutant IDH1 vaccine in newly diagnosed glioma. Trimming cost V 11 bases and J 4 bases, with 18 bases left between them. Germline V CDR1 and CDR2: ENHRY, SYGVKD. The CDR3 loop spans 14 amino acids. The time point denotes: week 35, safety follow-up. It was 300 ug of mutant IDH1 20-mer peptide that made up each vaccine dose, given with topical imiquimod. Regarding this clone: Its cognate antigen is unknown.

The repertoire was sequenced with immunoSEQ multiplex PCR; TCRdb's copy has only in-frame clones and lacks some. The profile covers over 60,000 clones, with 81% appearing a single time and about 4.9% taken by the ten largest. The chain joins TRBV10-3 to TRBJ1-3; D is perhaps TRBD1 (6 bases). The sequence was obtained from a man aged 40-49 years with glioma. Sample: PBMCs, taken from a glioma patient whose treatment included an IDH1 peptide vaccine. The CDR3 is CAAGEQGMGNTIYF. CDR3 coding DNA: TGTGCCGCTGGGGAGCAGGGGATGGGAAACACCATATATTTT.